The entry that follows covers one T cell receptor beta chain sequence. V lost 8 bases and J lost 3, with 11 bases in between. CDR3 size: 12 residues. Germline loops: CDR1 MGHDK, CDR2 SYGVNS. The data were obtained in a study of cytomegalovirus exposure and HLA in healthy donors. Primers: 60 Vbeta forward and 13 Jbeta reverse. The assay was immunoSEQ multiplex PCR, and TCRdb's table has in-frame clones only and misses some. The sample holds 99,000 or so clones; roughly 13% are singletons and the top ten take roughly a sixth. The origin of this receptor is a man aged 35 to 55 in good health and CMV-seropositive. Sequenced input: PBMCs. The chain combines TRBV25-1 with TRBJ2-7; a possible D gene is TRBD1 (5 bases). The CDR3 bases are TGTGCCAGCGAAAGGGGAAGCTACGAGCAGTACTTC. This codes for CASERGSYEQYF.